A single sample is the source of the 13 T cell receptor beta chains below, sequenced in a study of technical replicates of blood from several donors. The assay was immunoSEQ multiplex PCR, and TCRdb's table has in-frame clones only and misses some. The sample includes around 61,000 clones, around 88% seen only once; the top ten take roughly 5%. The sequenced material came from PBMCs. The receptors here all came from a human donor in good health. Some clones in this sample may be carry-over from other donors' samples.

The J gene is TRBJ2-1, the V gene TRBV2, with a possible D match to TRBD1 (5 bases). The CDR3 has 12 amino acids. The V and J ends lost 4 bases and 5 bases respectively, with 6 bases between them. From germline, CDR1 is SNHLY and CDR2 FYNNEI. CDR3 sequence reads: CASSGTNNEQFF. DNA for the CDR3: TGTGCCAGCAGTGGGACAAACAATGAGCAGTTCTTC.

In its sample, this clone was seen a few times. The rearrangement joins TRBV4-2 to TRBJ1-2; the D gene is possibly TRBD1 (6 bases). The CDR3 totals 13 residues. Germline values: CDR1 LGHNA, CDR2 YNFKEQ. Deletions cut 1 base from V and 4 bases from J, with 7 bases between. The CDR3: CASSQGRGYGYTF. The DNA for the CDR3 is TGTGCCAGCAGCCAAGGCAGGGGCTATGGCTACACCTTC.

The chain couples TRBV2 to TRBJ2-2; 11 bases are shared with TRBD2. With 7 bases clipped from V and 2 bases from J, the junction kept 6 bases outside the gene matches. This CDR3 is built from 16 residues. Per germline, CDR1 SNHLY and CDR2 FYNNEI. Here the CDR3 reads CASKTSGSHNTGELFF. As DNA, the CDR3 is TGTGCCAGCAAAACTAGCGGGAGTCATAACACCGGGGAGCTGTTTTTT.

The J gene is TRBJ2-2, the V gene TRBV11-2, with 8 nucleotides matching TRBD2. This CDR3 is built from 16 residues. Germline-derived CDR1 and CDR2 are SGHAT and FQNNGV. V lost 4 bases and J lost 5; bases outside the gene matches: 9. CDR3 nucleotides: TGTGCCAGCAGCTCCGGGGGGGGACTAGAAACCGGGGAGCTGTTTTTT. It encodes CASSSGGGLETGELFF.

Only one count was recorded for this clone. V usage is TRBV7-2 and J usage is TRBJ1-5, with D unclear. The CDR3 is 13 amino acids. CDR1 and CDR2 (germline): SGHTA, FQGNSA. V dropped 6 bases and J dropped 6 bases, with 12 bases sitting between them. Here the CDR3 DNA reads TGTGCCAGCAGTCATGGAAGAGGTCAGCCCCAGCATTTT. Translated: CASSHGRGQPQHF.

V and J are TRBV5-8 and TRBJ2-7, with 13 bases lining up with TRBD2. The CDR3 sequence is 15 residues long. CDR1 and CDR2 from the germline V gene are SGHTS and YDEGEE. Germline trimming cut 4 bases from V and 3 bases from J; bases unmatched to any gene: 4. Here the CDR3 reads CASSEGLAGYYEQYF. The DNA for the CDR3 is TGTGCCAGCAGCGAGGGACTAGCGGGATACTACGAGCAGTACTTC.

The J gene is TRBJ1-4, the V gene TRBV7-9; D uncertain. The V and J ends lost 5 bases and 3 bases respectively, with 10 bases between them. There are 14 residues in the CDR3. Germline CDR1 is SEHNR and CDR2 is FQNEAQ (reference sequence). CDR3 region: CASSLVGSNEKLFF. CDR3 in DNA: TGTGCCAGCAGCCTAGTGGGCTCTAATGAAAAACTGTTTTTT.

CDR3 loop: CSVGTGGFGQYF. CDR3 DNA: TGCAGCGTCGGGACAGGGGGCTTCGGGCAGTACTTC. This chain connects TRBV29-1 to TRBJ2-7; 12 bases map to TRBD1. CDR1 is SQVTM and CDR2 is ANQGSEA in the germline V gene. J was trimmed by 9 bases and V by 6 bases; bases with no gene match: 6. The CDR3 extends over 12 amino acids.

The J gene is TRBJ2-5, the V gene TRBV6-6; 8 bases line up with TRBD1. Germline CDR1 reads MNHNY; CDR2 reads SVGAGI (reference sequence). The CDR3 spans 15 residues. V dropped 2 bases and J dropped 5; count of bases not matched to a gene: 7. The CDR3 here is CASSYVQGAGETQYF. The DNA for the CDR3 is TGTGCCAGCAGTTACGTCCAGGGGGCTGGGGAGACCCAGTACTTC.

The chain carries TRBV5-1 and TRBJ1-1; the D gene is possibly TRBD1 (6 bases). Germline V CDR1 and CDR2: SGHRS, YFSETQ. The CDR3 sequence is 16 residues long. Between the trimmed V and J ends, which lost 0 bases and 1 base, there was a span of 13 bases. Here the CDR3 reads CASSLAAGRGNTEAFF. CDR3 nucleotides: TGCGCCAGCAGCTTGGCTGCAGGCAGGGGGAACACTGAAGCTTTCTTT.

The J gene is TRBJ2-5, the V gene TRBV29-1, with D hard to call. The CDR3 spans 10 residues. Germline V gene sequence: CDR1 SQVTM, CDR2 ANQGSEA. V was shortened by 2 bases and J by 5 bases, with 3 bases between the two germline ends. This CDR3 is CSVEQETQYF. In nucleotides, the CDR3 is TGCAGCGTTGAACAGGAGACCCAGTACTTC.

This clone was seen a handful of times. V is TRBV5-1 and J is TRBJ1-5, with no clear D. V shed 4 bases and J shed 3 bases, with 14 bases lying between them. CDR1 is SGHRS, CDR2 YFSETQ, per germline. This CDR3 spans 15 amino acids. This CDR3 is CASSPWGDSNQPQHF. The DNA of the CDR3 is TGCGCCAGCAGCCCCTGGGGAGACTCCAATCAGCCCCAGCATTTT.

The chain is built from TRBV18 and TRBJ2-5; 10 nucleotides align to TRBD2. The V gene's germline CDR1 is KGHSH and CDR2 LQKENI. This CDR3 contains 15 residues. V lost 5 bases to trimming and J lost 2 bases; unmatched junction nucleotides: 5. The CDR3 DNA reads TGTGCCAGCTCAACGGGACTAGCGTCTCAAGAGACCCAGTACTTC. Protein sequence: CASSTGLASQETQYF.